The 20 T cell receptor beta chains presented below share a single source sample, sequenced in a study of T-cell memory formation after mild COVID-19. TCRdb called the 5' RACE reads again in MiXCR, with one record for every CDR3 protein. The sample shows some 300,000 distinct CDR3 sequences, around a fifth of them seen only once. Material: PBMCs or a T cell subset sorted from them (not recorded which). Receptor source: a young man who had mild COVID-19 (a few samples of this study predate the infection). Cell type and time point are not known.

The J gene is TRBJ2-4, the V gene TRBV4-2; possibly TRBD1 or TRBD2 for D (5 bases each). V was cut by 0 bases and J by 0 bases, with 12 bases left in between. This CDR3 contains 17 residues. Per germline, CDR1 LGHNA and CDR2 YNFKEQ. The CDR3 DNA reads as TGTGCCAGCAGCCAAGATGGGACGGATATAGCCAAAAACATTCAGTACTTC. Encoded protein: CASSQDGTDIAKNIQYF.

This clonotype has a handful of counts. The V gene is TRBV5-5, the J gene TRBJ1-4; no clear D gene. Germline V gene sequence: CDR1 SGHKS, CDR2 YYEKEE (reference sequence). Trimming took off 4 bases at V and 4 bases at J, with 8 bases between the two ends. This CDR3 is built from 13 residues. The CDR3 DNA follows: TGTGCCAGCAGCCAACAGTTTAATGAAAAACTGTTTTTT. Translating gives CASSQQFNEKLFF.

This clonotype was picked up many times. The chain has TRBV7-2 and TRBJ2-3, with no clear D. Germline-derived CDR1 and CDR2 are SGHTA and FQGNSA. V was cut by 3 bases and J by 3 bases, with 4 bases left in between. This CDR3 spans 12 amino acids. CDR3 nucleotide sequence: TGTGCCAGCAGCTTGAAGACAGATACGCAGTATTTT. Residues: CASSLKTDTQYF.

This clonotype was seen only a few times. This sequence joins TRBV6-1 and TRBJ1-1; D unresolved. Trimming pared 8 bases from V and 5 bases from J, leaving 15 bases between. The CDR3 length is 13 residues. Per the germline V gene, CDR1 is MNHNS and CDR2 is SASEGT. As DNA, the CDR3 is TGTGCCAGCTATAGCGGACGACTAACTGAAGCTTTCTTT. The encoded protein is CASYSGRLTEAFF.

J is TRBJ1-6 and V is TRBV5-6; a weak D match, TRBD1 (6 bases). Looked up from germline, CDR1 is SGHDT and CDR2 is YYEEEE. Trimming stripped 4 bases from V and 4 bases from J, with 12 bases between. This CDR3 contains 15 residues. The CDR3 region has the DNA TGTGCCAGCAGCCGGACAGCAAATTATAATTCACCCCTCCACTTT. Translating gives CASSRTANYNSPLHF. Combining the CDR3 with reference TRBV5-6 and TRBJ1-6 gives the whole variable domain DAGVTQSPTHLIKTRGQQVTLRCSPKSGHDTVSWYQQALGQGPQFIFQYYEEEERQRGNFPDRFSGHQFPNYSSELNVNALLLGDSALYLCASSRTANYNSPLHFGNGTRLTVT.

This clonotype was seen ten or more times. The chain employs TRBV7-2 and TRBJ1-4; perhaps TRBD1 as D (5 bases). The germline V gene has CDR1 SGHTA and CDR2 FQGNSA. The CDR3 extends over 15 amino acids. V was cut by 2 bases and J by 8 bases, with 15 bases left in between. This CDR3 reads CASSLIAGRGEKLFF. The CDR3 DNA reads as TGTGCCAGCAGCTTAATCGCAGGGAGAGGAGAAAAACTGTTTTTT. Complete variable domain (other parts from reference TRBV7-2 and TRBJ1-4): GAGVSQSPSNKVTEKGKDVELRCDPISGHTALYWYRQSLGQGLEFLIYFQGNSAPDKSGLPSDRFSAERTGGSVSTLTIQRTQQEDSAVYLCASSLIAGRGEKLFFGSGTQLSVL.

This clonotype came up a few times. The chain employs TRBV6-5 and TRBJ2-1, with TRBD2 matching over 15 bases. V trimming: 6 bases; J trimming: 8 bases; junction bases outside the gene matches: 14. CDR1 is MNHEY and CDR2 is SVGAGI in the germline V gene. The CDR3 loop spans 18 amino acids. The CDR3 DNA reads TGTGCCAGCAGCAGCTTGGAATGGCGGACTAGCGGGGGGGATGAGCAGTTCTTC. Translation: CASSSLEWRTSGGDEQFF.

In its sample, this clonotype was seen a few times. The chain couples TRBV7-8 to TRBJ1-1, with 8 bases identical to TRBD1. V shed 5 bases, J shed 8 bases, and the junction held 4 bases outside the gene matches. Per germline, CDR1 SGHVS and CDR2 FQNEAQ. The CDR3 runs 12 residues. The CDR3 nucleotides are TGTGCCAGCAGCAACAGGGACAGGGAAGCTTTCTTT. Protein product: CASSNRDREAFF.

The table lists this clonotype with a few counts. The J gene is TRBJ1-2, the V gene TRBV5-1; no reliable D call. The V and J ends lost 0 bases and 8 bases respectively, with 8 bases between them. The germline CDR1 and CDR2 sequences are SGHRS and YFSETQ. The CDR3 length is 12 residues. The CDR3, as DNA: TGCGCCAGCAGCTTGGACAGAGAAGGCTACACCTTC. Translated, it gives CASSLDREGYTF.

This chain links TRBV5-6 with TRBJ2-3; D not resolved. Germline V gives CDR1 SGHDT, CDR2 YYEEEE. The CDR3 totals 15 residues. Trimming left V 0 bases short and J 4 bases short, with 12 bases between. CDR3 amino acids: CASSLGPQRPDTQYF. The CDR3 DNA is TGTGCCAGCAGCTTGGGGCCCCAGAGGCCAGATACGCAGTATTTT. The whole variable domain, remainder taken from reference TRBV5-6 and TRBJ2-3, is DAGVTQSPTHLIKTRGQQVTLRCSPKSGHDTVSWYQQALGQGPQFIFQYYEEEERQRGNFPDRFSGHQFPNYSSELNVNALLLGDSALYLCASSLGPQRPDTQYFGPGTRLTVL.

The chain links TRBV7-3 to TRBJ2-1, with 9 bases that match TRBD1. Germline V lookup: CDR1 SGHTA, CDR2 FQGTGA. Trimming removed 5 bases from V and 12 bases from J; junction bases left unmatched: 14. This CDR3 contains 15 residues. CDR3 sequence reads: CASSISGTGLPWQFF. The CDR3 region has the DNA TGTGCCAGCAGCATCTCCGGGACAGGGCTCCCTTGGCAGTTCTTC.

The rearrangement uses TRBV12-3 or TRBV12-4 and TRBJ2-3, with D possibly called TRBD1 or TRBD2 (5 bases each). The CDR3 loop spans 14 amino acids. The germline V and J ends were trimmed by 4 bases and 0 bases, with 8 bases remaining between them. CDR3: CASSSWGSTDTQYF. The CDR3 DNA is TGTGCCAGCAGTTCATGGGGGAGCACAGATACGCAGTATTTT.

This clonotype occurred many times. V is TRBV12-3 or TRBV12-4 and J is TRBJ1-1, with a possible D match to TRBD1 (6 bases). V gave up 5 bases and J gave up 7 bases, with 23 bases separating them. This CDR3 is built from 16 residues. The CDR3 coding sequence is TGTGCCAGCAGTCCCCCGCGGGGGGCGCAAGCGTATGAAGCTTTCTTT. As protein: CASSPPRGAQAYEAFF.

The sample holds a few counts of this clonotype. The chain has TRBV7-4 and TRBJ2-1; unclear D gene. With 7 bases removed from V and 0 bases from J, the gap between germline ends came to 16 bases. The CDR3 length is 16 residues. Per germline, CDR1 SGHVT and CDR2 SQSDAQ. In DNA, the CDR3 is TGTGCCAGCACCCTGAGCCGTTCTAGCTCCTACAATGAGCAGTTCTTC. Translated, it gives CASTLSRSSSYNEQFF.

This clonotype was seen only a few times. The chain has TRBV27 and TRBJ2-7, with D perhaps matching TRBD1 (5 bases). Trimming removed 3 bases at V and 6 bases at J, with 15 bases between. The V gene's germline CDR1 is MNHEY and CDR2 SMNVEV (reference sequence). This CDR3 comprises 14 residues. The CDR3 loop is CASSFDSTSAEQYF. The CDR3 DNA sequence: TGTGCCAGCAGTTTTGACAGCACTTCGGCCGAGCAGTACTTC.

CDR3 in amino acids: CASSPEALKNTEAFF. CDR3 in DNA: TGTGCCAGCAGCCCCGAGGCACTCAAGAACACTGAAGCTTTCTTT. The chain carries TRBV7-8 and TRBJ1-1, with D unclear. The V and J ends lost 5 bases and 1 base respectively, with 14 bases between them. The CDR3 is 15 residues long. Looked up from germline, CDR1 is SGHVS and CDR2 is FQNEAQ.

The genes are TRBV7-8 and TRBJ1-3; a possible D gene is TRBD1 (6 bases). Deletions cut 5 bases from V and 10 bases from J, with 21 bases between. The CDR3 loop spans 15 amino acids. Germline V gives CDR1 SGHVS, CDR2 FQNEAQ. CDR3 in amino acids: CASSRGPGRLGTIYF. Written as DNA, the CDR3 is TGTGCCAGCAGCCGGGGGCCGGGACGACTAGGGACCATATATTTT. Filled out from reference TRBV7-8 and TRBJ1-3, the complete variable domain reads GAGVSQSPRYKVAKRGQDVALRCDPISGHVSLFWYQQALGQGPEFLTYFQNEAQLDKSGLPSDRFFAERPEGSVSTLKIQRTQQEDSAVYLCASSRGPGRLGTIYFGEGSWLTVV.

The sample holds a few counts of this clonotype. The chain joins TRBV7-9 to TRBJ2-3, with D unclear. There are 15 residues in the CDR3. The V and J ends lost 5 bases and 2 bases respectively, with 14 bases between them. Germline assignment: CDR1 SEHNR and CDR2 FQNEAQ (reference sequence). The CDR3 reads CASSRPSGTTDTQYF. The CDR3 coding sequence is TGTGCCAGCAGCCGCCCGAGTGGCACCACAGATACGCAGTATTTT. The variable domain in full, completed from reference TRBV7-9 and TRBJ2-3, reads DTGVSQNPRHKITKRGQNVTFRCDPISEHNRLYWYRQTLGQGPEFLTYFQNEAQLEKSRLLSDRFSAERPKGSFSTLEIQRTEQGDSAMYLCASSRPSGTTDTQYFGPGTRLTVL.

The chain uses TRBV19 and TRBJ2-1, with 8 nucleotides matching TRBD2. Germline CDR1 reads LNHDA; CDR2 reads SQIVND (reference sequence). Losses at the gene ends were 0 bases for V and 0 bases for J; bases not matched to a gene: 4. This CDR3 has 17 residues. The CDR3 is CASSIEVAGSSYNEQFF. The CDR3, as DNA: TGTGCCAGTAGTATAGAAGTAGCGGGGAGCTCCTACAATGAGCAGTTCTTC.

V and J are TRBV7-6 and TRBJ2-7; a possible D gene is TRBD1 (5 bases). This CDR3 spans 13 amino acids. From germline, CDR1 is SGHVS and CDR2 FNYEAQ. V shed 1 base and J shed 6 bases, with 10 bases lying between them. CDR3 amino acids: CASSLGMGREQYV. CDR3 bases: TGTGCCAGCAGCTTAGGGATGGGGCGCGAGCAGTACGTC.